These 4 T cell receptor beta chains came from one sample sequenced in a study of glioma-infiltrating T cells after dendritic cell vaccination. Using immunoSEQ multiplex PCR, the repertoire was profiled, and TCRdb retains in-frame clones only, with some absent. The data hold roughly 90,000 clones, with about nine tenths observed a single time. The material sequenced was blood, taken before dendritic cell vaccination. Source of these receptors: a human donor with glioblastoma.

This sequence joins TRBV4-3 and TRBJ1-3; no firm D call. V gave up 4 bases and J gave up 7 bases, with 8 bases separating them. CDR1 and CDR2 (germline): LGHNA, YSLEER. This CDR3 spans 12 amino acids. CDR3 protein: CASSPPSNTIYF. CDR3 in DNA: TGCGCCAGCAGCCCCCCTTCCAACACCATATATTTT.

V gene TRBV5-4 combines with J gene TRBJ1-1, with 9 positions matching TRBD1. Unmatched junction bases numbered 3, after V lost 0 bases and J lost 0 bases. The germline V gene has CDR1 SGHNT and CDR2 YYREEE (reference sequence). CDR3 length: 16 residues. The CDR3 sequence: CASSLAGTGMNTEAFF. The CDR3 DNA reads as TGTGCCAGCAGCTTGGCGGGGACAGGGATGAACACTGAAGCTTTCTTT.

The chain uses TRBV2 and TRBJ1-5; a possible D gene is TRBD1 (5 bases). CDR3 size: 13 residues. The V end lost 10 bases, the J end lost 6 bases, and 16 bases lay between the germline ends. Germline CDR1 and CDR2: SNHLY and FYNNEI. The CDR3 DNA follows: TGTGCCATCGAGGGAGGGGAGGGTCAGCCCCAGCATTTT. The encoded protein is CAIEGGEGQPQHF.

The CDR3 spells CASSRTGPYEQYF. In nucleotides, the CDR3 is TGTGCCAGCAGTCGGACAGGGCCCTACGAGCAGTACTTC. This chain joins TRBV6-5 and TRBJ2-7, with 8 bases fitting TRBD1. The V gene's germline CDR1 is MNHEY and CDR2 SVGAGI. With V trimmed by 5 bases and J by 2 bases, 2 bases remained unmatched. This CDR3 is built from 13 residues.